This T cell receptor (beta chain) came from a study of technical replicates of blood from a few donors. Libraries were prepared by immunoSEQ multiplex PCR; TCRdb keeps only in-frame clonotypes and omits some of them. Of 75,000 to 95,000 clones in the sample, about 96% are singletons; the top ten hold approximately 0.36%. The CDR3 length is 19 residues. The J segment lost 1 base and the V segment lost 1 base, leaving 8 bases of the junction unmatched. CDR1 and CDR2 (germline): PRHDT, FYEKMQ (reference sequence). Material for sequencing was T cells isolated from PBMCs. The chain links TRBV13 to TRBJ2-2; 11 nucleotides agree with TRBD2. This clonotype was sampled from a human donor in good health. The CDR3 is CASSLVWGLAVLNTGELFF. In nucleotides, the CDR3 is TGTGCCAGCAGCTTAGTTTGGGGACTAGCGGTCCTGAACACCGGGGAGCTGTTTTTT. Full variable domain (missing parts from reference TRBV13 and TRBJ2-2): AAGVIQSPRHLIKEKRETATLKCYPIPRHDTVYWYQQGPGQDPQFLISFYEKMQSDKGSIPDRFSAQQFSDYHSELNMSSLELGDSALYFCASSLVWGLAVLNTGELFFGEGSRLTVL.